A selection of T cell receptor beta chains follows, all from one sample in a study of shared clonotypes between healthy human individuals. Profiled with immunoSEQ multiplex PCR; TCRdb holds only in-frame clones, not every one. The sample holds about 650,000 clones, 95% to 96% seen once. Input material: naive CD8+ T cells sorted from blood. Every receptor here comes from a woman aged 30 to 39 in good health. Both conserved end residues are part of each CDR3.

J gene: TRBJ2-2
V gene: TRBV2
CDR3 protein: CASSESPGGVTGELFF

J gene: TRBJ2-3
V gene: TRBV29-1
CDR3 protein: CSVDGDIAGDTDTQYF

J gene: TRBJ2-1
V gene: TRBV7-8
CDR3 protein: CASSRSPTGSSSYNEQFF

J gene: TRBJ2-1
V gene: TRBV19
CDR3 protein: CASNSPRPYNEQFF

J gene: TRBJ2-1
V gene: TRBV11-1
CDR3 protein: CASSLDQGVSYNEQFF

J gene: TRBJ2-2
V gene: TRBV9
CDR3 protein: CASSTHEPGQGEGNTGELFF

J gene: TRBJ2-1
V gene: TRBV6-5
CDR3 protein: CASSYLAGGFNEQFF

J gene: TRBJ2-3
V gene: TRBV4-1
CDR3 protein: CASSQVGTGSTDTQYF

J gene: TRBJ2-7
V gene: TRBV19
CDR3 protein: CASPNGDRETHEQYF

J gene: TRBJ2-1
V gene: TRBV19
CDR3 protein: CASQPGHLTYNEQFF

J gene: TRBJ1-4
V gene: TRBV7-6
CDR3 protein: CASSLLTGVEKLFF

J gene: TRBJ2-7
V gene: TRBV5-1
CDR3 protein: CASNLGGESYEQYF

J gene: TRBJ2-5
V gene: TRBV5-6
CDR3 protein: CASSLAEVETQYF

J gene: -
V gene: TRBV27
CDR3 protein: CASSSRTSGFYEQYF

J gene: TRBJ1-3
V gene: TRBV28
CDR3 protein: CASQTPTESSGNTIYF

J gene: TRBJ2-5
V gene: TRBV27
CDR3 protein: CASSLLREGVQETQYF

J gene: TRBJ1-3
V gene: TRBV11-2
CDR3 protein: CASSLDLRNTIYF

J gene: TRBJ1-2
V gene: TRBV27
CDR3 protein: CASTYLRGGTGHGYTF

J gene: TRBJ1-1
V gene: TRBV9
CDR3 protein: CASSPNPRPGDPLNTEAFF

J gene: TRBJ2-3
V gene: TRBV6-5
CDR3 protein: CASSYSRGTDTQYF

J gene: TRBJ2-7
V gene: TRBV7-9
CDR3 protein: CASGYEQYF

J gene: TRBJ1-1
V gene: TRBV2
CDR3 protein: CASRDGTGNSAEAFF

J gene: TRBJ1-1
V gene: TRBV10-2
CDR3 protein: CASSEIRGMNTEAFF

J gene: TRBJ1-1
V gene: TRBV28
CDR3 protein: CASRYTGTGFVEAFF

J gene: TRBJ2-3
V gene: TRBV5-4
CDR3 protein: CASSSSPRGLPQYF

J gene: TRBJ2-5
V gene: TRBV18
CDR3 protein: CASSPGLPGQETQYF

J gene: TRBJ2-1
V gene: TRBV10-2
CDR3 protein: CASSAGTSGYNEQFF

J gene: TRBJ2-7
V gene: TRBV5-6
CDR3 protein: CASSLADEQYF

J gene: TRBJ1-1
V gene: TRBV4-1
CDR3 protein: CASSQVGTAEGAFF

J gene: TRBJ2-7
V gene: TRBV7-7
CDR3 protein: CASSLGPSREQYF

J gene: TRBJ2-7
V gene: TRBV28
CDR3 protein: CASSFRATSEQYF

J gene: TRBJ2-2
V gene: TRBV10-1
CDR3 protein: CASSESIQAGGTGELFF

J gene: TRBJ2-1
V gene: TRBV27
CDR3 protein: CASSLAGRAVAQFF

J gene: TRBJ2-5
V gene: TRBV29-1
CDR3 protein: CSVVGGEETQYF

J gene: TRBJ2-6
V gene: TRBV5-6
CDR3 protein: CASRIGANVLTF

J gene: TRBJ1-5
V gene: TRBV9
CDR3 protein: CASSVGGGSQPQHF

J gene: TRBJ1-2
V gene: TRBV27
CDR3 protein: CASSHTGTEYGYTF

J gene: TRBJ1-1
V gene: TRBV2
CDR3 protein: CASSEVHLNTEAFF

J gene: TRBJ2-7
V gene: TRBV4-2
CDR3 protein: CASSDIGAEQYF

J gene: TRBJ2-7
V gene: TRBV6-5
CDR3 protein: CASSHLLAGDEEQYF

J gene: TRBJ2-1
V gene: TRBV28
CDR3 protein: CASRDLGAGTYNEQFF

J gene: TRBJ2-7
V gene: TRBV28
CDR3 protein: CASSLRDSSYEQYF

J gene: TRBJ2-5
V gene: TRBV6-1
CDR3 protein: CASSEATGGRGETQYF

J gene: TRBJ1-2
V gene: TRBV5-5
CDR3 protein: CASSISGQGYGYTF

J gene: TRBJ2-2
V gene: TRBV27
CDR3 protein: CASSSGTGDPGELFF

J gene: TRBJ1-4
V gene: TRBV25-1
CDR3 protein: CASSEWGGNNEKLFF

J gene: TRBJ1-5
V gene: TRBV28
CDR3 protein: CASSWVSRPNQPQHF

J gene: TRBJ1-1
V gene: TRBV2
CDR3 protein: CASSAPPRNTEAFF

J gene: TRBJ1-4
V gene: TRBV2
CDR3 protein: CASIAGDLEKLFF

J gene: TRBJ2-1
V gene: TRBV28
CDR3 protein: CASSSDREVSYNEQFF

J gene: TRBJ2-1
V gene: TRBV25-1
CDR3 protein: CASSGVARKISYNEQFF

J gene: TRBJ1-1
V gene: TRBV4-2
CDR3 protein: CASSQDRLGHGEAFF